This entry features one T cell receptor beta chain sequence. The data derive from a study of blood T cell repertoires in COVID-19. Study-wide background: Samples representing acute and convalescent COVID-19 were sourced from the United States, Italy and Spain.

Original handling: Amplification of reference gene primers was used by the study to estimate nucleated cell counts. Data came from immunoSEQ multiplex PCR; TCRdb stores just in-frame clones and leaves some out. The DNA gave D and trimming, while V, J and clone size come from that table. The profile shows 100,000 to 150,000 clones, around 86% of them singletons. From germline, CDR1 is KGHSH and CDR2 LQKENI. The CDR3 totals 14 residues. V lost 3 bases and J 2 bases, leaving 9 bases between the germline ends. The receptor's source is a man aged 55 to 70 with acute or convalescent COVID-19. The sequenced sample consisted of peripheral blood. V gene TRBV18 combines with J gene TRBJ2-3; no clear D. The CDR3 is CASSPAPITDTQYF. In DNA form, the CDR3 reads TGTGCCAGCTCACCGGCCCCGATCACAGATACGCAGTATTTT.